The 17 T cell receptor beta chains below were found in one sample sequenced in a study of blood T cell repertoires in COVID-19. Repertoires were generated with immunoSEQ multiplex PCR, while TCRdb's copy carries only in-frame clones and drops some. Of 200,000 to 250,000 clones in the sample, 70% to 90% are singletons; the top ten hold 9.5% to 14%. Sequences were obtained from PBMCs or T cells enriched from blood (not recorded which). These receptors originate from a man aged 30-40 years who had recovered from COVID-19.

The chain has TRBV5-1 and TRBJ2-3, with a tentative D call TRBD2 (6 bases). The CDR3 spans 15 residues. The V gene's germline CDR1 is SGHRS and CDR2 YFSETQ. Trimming cost V 2 bases and J 5 bases, with 15 bases left between them. The chain's CDR3 is CASSFGGAPEDTQYF. CDR3 bases: TGCGCCAGCAGCTTCGGGGGAGCCCCCGAAGATACGCAGTATTTT. The variable domain in full, completed from reference TRBV5-1 and TRBJ2-3, reads KAGVTQTPRYLIKTRGQQVTLSCSPISGHRSVSWYQQTPGQGLQFLFEYFSETQRNKGNFPGRFSGRQFSNSRSEMNVSTLELGDSALYLCASSFGGAPEDTQYFGPGTRLTVL.

V is TRBV18 and J is TRBJ2-1; D possibly corresponds to TRBD2 (6 bases). The CDR3 sequence is 12 residues long. V lost 5 bases and J 7 bases, leaving 9 bases between the germline ends. Germline CDR1 is KGHSH and CDR2 is LQKENI. The CDR3 DNA reads as TGTGCCAGCTCAGCGACTAGGAATGAGCAGTTCTTC. Its translation is CASSATRNEQFF. The full variable domain, with the rest looked up from reference TRBV18 and TRBJ2-1, is NAGVMQNPRHLVRRRGQEARLRCSPMKGHSHVYWYRQLPEEGLKFMVYLQKENIIDESGMPKERFSAEFPKEGPSILRIQQVVRGDSAAYFCASSATRNEQFFGPGTRLTVL.

In its sample, this clone was seen once. The chain employs TRBV25-1 and TRBJ2-1; 7 bases are shared with TRBD2. Germline V gene lookup returns CDR1 MGHDK and CDR2 SYGVNS. The CDR3 loop spans 14 amino acids. J was trimmed by 5 bases and V by 6 bases; bases with no gene match: 7. The DNA of the CDR3 is TGTGCCAGCAGCAAAGCGGGACCGAACAATGAGCAGTTCTTC. This gives the protein CASSKAGPNNEQFF.

The chain links TRBV10-1 to TRBJ2-2; 7 bases fit TRBD2. V gave up 3 bases and J gave up 1 base; unmatched junction bases: 2. The V gene's germline CDR1 is WNHNN and CDR2 SYGVQD (reference sequence). The CDR3 sequence is 15 residues long. The CDR3, as DNA: TGCGCCAGCAGTGAATCTAGCGGGAACACCGGGGAGCTGTTTTTT. Residues: CASSESSGNTGELFF.

The chain carries TRBV7-8 and TRBJ1-5; tentatively, D is TRBD1 (6 bases). Germline values: CDR1 SGHVS, CDR2 FQNEAQ. The CDR3 covers 15 residues. The germline V and J ends were trimmed by 2 bases and 3 bases, with 11 bases remaining between them. CDR3 loop: CASSLYGQHNQPQHF. The DNA of the CDR3 is TGTGCCAGCAGCTTATACGGACAGCACAATCAGCCCCAGCATTTT.

The chain is built from TRBV12-3 or TRBV12-4 and TRBJ1-2, with a weak D call TRBD1 (5 bases). V lost 5 bases to trimming and J lost 2 bases, with 9 bases between them. CDR3 length: 13 residues. The CDR3 loop reads CASSQGRNYGYTF. CDR3 DNA: TGTGCCAGCAGTCAGGGCCGAAACTATGGCTACACCTTC.

The chain carries TRBV27 and TRBJ2-1, with unresolved D. This CDR3 is 15 amino acids long. V shed 3 bases and J shed 0 bases, with 9 bases lying between them. Germline CDR1 is MNHEY and CDR2 is SMNVEV (reference sequence). CDR3 DNA sequence: TGTGCCAGCAGTTTCCCAGTTCTCTCCTACAATGAGCAGTTCTTC. Translation gives CASSFPVLSYNEQFF.

V gene TRBV27 combines with J gene TRBJ2-7; the D gene is possibly TRBD2 (6 bases). Germline loops: CDR1 MNHEY, CDR2 SMNVEV (reference sequence). The CDR3 consists of 15 residues. The V and J ends lost 3 bases and 4 bases respectively, with 16 bases between them. In DNA, the CDR3 is TGTGCCAGCAGTTTTGACGGCGGGGTCTTTTACGAGCAGTACTTC. This translates into CASSFDGGVFYEQYF.

The J gene is TRBJ2-7, the V gene TRBV19, with D possibly matching TRBD2 (6 bases). The V and J ends lost 10 bases and 1 base respectively, with 11 bases between them. This CDR3 is 12 amino acids long. CDR1 is LNHDA, CDR2 SQIVND, per germline (reference sequence). The CDR3 DNA sequence: TGTGCCACCGCCGGGGGTTCCTACGAGCAGTACTTC. Its protein is CATAGGSYEQYF.

The V call is TRBV2, the J call TRBJ1-2, with 9 nucleotides matching TRBD1. J lost 6 bases, V lost 5 bases, and 16 bases had no gene match. Looked up from germline, CDR1 is SNHLY and CDR2 is FYNNEI. The CDR3 runs to 17 residues. The CDR3 region is CASSSNRGREYVNGYTF. The CDR3 DNA reads TGTGCCAGCAGTTCGAACAGGGGGCGCGAATACGTCAATGGCTACACCTTC.

The chain carries TRBV5-5 and TRBJ2-5; 12 bases match TRBD2. In germline, CDR1 is SGHKS, CDR2 YYEKEE (reference sequence). Trimming removed 6 bases from V and 5 bases from J; junction bases left unmatched: 17. The CDR3 contains 18 residues. The CDR3 loop reads CASNPLPRASGRDETQYF. CDR3 in DNA: TGTGCCAGCAACCCCCTCCCGAGGGCTAGCGGGAGGGACGAGACCCAGTACTTC.

The genes are TRBV19 and TRBJ2-7; D perhaps matches TRBD2 (5 bases). CDR3 size: 13 residues. V lost 6 bases and J 3 bases, leaving 12 bases between the germline ends. Germline V gene lookup returns CDR1 LNHDA and CDR2 SQIVND (reference sequence). The CDR3 spells CASSYGVFYEQYF. The CDR3 DNA follows: TGTGCCAGTAGCTACGGGGTCTTCTACGAGCAGTACTTC.

J is TRBJ2-1 and V is TRBV9, with D possibly matching TRBD2 (6 bases). The ends were cut back, 10 bases at V and 6 bases at J, with 20 bases in the middle. This CDR3 spans 14 amino acids. Germline V lookup: CDR1 SGDLS, CDR2 YYNGEE. The chain's CDR3 is CASSVGSLRNEQFF. Written as DNA, the CDR3 is TGTGCCTCGTCGGTCGGGAGCCTTCGCAATGAGCAGTTCTTC.

This chain joins TRBV4-2 and TRBJ2-7; TRBD1 aligns across 8 bases. This CDR3 spans 19 amino acids. V was pared by 0 bases and J by 1 base, with 14 bases of the junction left unmatched. CDR1 is LGHNA, CDR2 YNFKEQ, per germline. The CDR3 bases are TGTGCCAGCAGCCAAGATTTGAACAGGGGGTTAGTTCAATCCTACGAGCAGTACTTC. Its translation: CASSQDLNRGLVQSYEQYF.

V usage is TRBV7-8 and J usage is TRBJ1-5; TRBD1 matches at 7 bases. CDR1 and CDR2 from the germline V gene are SGHVS and FQNEAQ. J gave up 6 bases and V 1 base, and 6 bases lay outside the gene matches. This CDR3 contains 15 residues. In DNA, the CDR3 is TGTGCCAGCAGCTTAGTCCGGGACAGCCCTCAGCCCCAGCATTTT. Translating it yields CASSLVRDSPQPQHF.

This clone is a singleton in its sample. The chain joins TRBV27 to TRBJ1-1, with D perhaps TRBD1 (6 bases). Trimming left V 4 bases short and J 4 bases short, with 13 bases between. The germline CDR1 and CDR2 sequences are MNHEY and SMNVEV (reference sequence). This CDR3 comprises 14 residues. The CDR3 nucleotides are TGTGCCAGCAGTTGGGCAGGGGCGGTCACTGAAGCTTTCTTT. This codes for CASSWAGAVTEAFF.

This chain links TRBV7-2 with TRBJ2-7; TRBD2 matches 12 bases. V was pared by 2 bases and J by 2 bases, with 10 bases of the junction left unmatched. Germline V gene sequence: CDR1 SGHTA, CDR2 FQGNSA. CDR3 length: 18 amino acids. The CDR3 is CASSLRGLAGGVPYEQYF. The CDR3, as DNA: TGTGCCAGCAGCTTAAGGGGTCTAGCGGGAGGGGTCCCCTACGAGCAGTACTTC. Filled out from reference TRBV7-2 and TRBJ2-7, the complete variable domain reads GAGVSQSPSNKVTEKGKDVELRCDPISGHTALYWYRQSLGQGLEFLIYFQGNSAPDKSGLPSDRFSAERTGGSVSTLTIQRTQQEDSAVYLCASSLRGLAGGVPYEQYFGPGTRLTVT.